This T cell receptor beta chain came from a study of T cells in Graves' hyperthyroidism and ophthalmopathy. Study-level background: It was at initial diagnosis, before any treatment, that peripheral blood was collected.

Concerning this clonotype: Its antigen is unknown.

Every diagnosis used clinical symptoms, serum thyroxine and TRAb, thyroid ultrasound and orbital computed tomography. Amplification of TCR beta CDR3 regions used RNA as the template. The TCR CDR3 first-round RT-PCR relied on the HTBI primer set. TCRdb reanalysed the multiplex PCR reads using MiXCR and keeps one entry per CDR3 protein. The sample yields hundreds of thousands of distinct CDR3 sequences, 12% to 15% seen once. Notes on the study in general: The model identified upcoming ophthalmopathy a median approximately 6.5 months ahead of onset.

V gave up 5 bases and J gave up 6 bases; unmatched junction bases: 9. Germline V lookup: CDR1 SEHNR, CDR2 FQNEAQ (reference sequence). The CDR3 is 15 amino acids. This chain uses TRBV7-9 with TRBJ2-7, with TRBD2 identical over 11 bases. Sequencing used blood. The receptor was isolated from a woman between 18 and 30 years old with Graves' hyperthyroidism. CDR3 sequence reads: CASSLKTSGNIEQYF. In nucleotides, the CDR3 is TGTGCCAGCAGCCTGAAGACTAGCGGGAATATCGAGCAGTACTTC.